This T cell receptor beta chain appears in the sequencing data of a study of cytomegalovirus exposure and HLA in healthy donors. Trimming took 5 bases from V and 1 from J, leaving 8 bases between them. The CDR3 length is 13 residues. The germline V gene has CDR1 SGHDN and CDR2 FVKESK. As to this clone: Its antigen is unknown.

The donors were members of the validation cohort, which comprised more than 90 subjects and was separate from the first cohort of roughly 700 subjects. Study observations and caveats: Testing in vitro showed a few CMV-associated chains specific for CMV antigens. It was reportedly the case that the classifier diagnosed cytomegalovirus status with high specificity and sensitivity. Later, an analysis found that TCR clusters from the first cohort tended to co-occur in the 120 or so validation repertoires.

Method: immunoSEQ multiplex PCR; TCRdb's copy keeps in-frame clones and lacks some. The sample holds over 200,000 clones, roughly 83% seen once. The receptor comes from a woman between 25 and 40 years old in good health and CMV-seropositive. V and J are TRBV14 and TRBJ1-1; unclear D gene. The sequenced sample was PBMCs. CDR3 protein: CASSEGTNTEAFF. The CDR3 DNA follows: TGTGCCAGCAGCGAGGGTACGAACACTGAAGCTTTCTTT.